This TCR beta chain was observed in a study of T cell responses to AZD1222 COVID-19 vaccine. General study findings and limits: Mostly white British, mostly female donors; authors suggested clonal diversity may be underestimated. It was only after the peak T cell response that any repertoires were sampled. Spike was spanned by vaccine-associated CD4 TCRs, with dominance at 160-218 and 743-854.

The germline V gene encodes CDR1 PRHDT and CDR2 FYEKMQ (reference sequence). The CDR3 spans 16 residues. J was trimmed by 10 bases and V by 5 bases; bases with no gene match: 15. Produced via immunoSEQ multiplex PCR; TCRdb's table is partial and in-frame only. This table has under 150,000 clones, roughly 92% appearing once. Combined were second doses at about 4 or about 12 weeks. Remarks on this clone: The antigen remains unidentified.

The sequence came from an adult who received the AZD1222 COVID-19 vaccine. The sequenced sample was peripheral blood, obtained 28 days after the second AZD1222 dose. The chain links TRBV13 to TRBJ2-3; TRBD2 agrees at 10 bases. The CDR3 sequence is CASSPGLAGASIPQYF. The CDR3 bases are TGTGCCAGCAGCCCGGGTCTAGCGGGAGCTTCTATCCCGCAGTATTTT.